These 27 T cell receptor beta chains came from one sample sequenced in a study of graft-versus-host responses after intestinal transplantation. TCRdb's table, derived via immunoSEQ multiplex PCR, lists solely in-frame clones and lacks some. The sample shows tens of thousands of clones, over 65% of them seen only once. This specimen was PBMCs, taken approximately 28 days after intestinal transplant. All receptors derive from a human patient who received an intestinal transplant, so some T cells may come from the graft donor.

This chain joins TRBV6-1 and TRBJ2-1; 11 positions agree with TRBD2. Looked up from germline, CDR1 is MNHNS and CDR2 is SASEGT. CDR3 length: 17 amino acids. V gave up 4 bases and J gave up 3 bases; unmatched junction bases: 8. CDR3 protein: CASSGQLAGVIYNEQFF. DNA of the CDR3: TGTGCCAGCAGTGGCCAACTAGCGGGAGTCATCTACAATGAGCAGTTCTTC.

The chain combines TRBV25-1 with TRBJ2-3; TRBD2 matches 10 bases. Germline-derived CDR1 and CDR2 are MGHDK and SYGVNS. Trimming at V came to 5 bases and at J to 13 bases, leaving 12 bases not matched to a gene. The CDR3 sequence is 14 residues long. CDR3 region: CASSRGSGRAGEYF. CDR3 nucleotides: TGTGCCAGCAGTAGAGGAAGCGGGAGGGCCGGGGAGTATTTT.

CDR3 sequence (DNA): TGTGCCAGCAGACCAGGGGGCGTAAGGACTGAAGCTTTCTTT. It codes for CASRPGGVRTEAFF. The rearrangement joins TRBV5-5 to TRBJ1-1; 8 bases match TRBD1. V lost 5 bases, J lost 5 bases, and 8 bases stayed unmatched. CDR3 length: 14 amino acids. Germline V CDR1 and CDR2: SGHKS, YYEKEE (reference sequence).

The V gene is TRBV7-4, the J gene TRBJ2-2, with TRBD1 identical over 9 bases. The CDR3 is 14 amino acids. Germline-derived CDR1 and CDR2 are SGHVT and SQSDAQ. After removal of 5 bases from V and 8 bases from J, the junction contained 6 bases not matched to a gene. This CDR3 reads CASSPGTGWGELFF. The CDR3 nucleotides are TGTGCCAGCAGCCCGGGGACAGGGTGGGGGGAGCTGTTTTTT.

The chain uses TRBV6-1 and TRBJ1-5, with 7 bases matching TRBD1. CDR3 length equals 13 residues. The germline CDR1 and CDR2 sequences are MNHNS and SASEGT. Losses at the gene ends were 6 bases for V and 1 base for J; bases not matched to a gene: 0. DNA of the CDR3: TGTGCCAGCAGGACAGGGAGCAATCAGCCCCAGCATTTT. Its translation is CASRTGSNQPQHF.

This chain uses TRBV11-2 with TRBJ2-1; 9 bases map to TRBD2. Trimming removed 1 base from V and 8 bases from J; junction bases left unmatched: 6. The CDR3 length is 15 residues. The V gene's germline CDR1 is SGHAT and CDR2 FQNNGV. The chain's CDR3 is CASSLGSGRWDEQFF. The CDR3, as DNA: TGTGCCAGCAGCTTAGGGAGCGGGAGGTGGGATGAGCAGTTCTTC.

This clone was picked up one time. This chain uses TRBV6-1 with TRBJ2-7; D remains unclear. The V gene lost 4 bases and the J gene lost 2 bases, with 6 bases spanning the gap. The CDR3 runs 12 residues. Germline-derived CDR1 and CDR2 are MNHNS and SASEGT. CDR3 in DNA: TGTGCCAGCAGTGTGGGTCCCTACGAGCAGTACTTC. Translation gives CASSVGPYEQYF.

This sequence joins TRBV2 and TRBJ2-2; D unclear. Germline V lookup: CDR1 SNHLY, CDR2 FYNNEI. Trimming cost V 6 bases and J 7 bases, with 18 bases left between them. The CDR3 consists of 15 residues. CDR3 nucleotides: TGTGCCAGCAGCAAGGACCGTTGGGGTGGCGGGGAGCTGTTTTTT. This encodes CASSKDRWGGGELFF.

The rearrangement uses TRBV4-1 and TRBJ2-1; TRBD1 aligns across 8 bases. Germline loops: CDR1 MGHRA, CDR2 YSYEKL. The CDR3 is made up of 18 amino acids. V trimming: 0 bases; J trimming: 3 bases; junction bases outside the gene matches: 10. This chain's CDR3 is CASSQDGGQAGGYNEQFF. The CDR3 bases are TGCGCCAGCAGCCAAGATGGGGGACAGGCAGGTGGCTACAATGAGCAGTTCTTC.

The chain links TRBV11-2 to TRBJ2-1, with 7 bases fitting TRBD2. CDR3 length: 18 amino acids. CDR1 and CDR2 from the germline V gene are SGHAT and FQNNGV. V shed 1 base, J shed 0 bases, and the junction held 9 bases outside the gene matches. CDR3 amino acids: CASSLVDGGLNSYNEQFF. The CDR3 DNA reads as TGTGCCAGCAGCTTAGTAGACGGGGGACTAAACTCCTACAATGAGCAGTTCTTC.

Written as DNA, the CDR3 is TGTGCCAGCAGCTTTAGCACCGGGAGAACAGGGTACAATCAGCCCCAGCATTTT. Translated, it gives CASSFSTGRTGYNQPQHF. The rearrangement links TRBV7-7 to TRBJ1-5, with D perhaps matching TRBD1 (6 bases). V was pared by 3 bases and J by 3 bases, with 21 bases between. Per germline, CDR1 SSHAT and CDR2 FNYEAQ (reference sequence). The CDR3 loop spans 18 amino acids.

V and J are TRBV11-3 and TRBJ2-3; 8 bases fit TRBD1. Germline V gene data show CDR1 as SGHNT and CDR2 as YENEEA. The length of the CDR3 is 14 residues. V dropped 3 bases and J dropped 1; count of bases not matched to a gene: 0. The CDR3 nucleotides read TGTGCCAGCAGCTTGGGACAGGGCACAGATACGCAGTATTTT. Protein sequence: CASSLGQGTDTQYF.

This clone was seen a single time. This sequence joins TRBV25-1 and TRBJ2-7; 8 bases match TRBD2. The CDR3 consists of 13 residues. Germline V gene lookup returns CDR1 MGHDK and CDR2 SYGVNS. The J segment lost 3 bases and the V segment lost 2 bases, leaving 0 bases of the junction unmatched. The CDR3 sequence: CASSELAGYEQYF. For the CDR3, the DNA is TGTGCCAGCAGTGAACTAGCGGGCTACGAGCAGTACTTC.

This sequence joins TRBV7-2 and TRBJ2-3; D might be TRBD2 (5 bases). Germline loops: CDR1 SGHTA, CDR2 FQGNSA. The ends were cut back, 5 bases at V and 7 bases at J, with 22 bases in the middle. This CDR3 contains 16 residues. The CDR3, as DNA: TGTGCCAGCAGCCCCGAGGAAAACGAGGGCACTCATACGCAGTATTTT. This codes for CASSPEENEGTHTQYF.

This CDR3 is CASTLDGSYNEQFF. The CDR3, as DNA: TGTGCCAGCACCCTAGACGGCTCCTACAATGAGCAGTTCTTC. The chain carries TRBV27 and TRBJ2-1; D not resolved. Trimming pared 7 bases from V and 0 bases from J, leaving 10 bases between. CDR3 length: 14 amino acids. Germline V gives CDR1 MNHEY, CDR2 SMNVEV (reference sequence).

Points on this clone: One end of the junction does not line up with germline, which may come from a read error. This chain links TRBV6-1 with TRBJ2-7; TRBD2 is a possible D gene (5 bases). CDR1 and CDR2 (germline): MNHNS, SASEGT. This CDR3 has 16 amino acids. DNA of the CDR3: TGTGCCAGCAGTGAAGTGGGTTCGGGGTTCCCCTACGAGCAGTGCTTC. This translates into CASSEVGSGFPYEQCF.

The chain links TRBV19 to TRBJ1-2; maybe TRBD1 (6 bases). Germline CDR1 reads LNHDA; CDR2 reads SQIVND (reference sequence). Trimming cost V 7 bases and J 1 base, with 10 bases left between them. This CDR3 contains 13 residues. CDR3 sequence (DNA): TGTGCCAGTACCTTAGGGGGTAACTATGGCTACACCTTC. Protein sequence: CASTLGGNYGYTF.

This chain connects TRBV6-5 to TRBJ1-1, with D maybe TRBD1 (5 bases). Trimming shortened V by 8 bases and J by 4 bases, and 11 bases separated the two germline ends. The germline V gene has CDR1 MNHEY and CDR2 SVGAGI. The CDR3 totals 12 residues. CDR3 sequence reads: CASPVGTTEAFF. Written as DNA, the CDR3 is TGTGCCAGCCCGGTGGGGACCACTGAAGCTTTCTTT.

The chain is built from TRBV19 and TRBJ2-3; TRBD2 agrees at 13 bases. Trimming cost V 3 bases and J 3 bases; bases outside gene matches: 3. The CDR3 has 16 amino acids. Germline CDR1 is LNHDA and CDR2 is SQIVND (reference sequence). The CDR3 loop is CASSIPTSGGTDTQYF. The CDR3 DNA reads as TGTGCCAGTAGTATCCCGACTAGCGGGGGGACAGATACGCAGTATTTT.

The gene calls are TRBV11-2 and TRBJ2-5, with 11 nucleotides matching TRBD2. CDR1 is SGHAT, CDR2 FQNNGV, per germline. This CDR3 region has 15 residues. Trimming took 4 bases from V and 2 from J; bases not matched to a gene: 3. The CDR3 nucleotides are TGTGCCAGCAGCTCGACTAGCGGGGATCAAGAGACCCAGTACTTC. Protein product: CASSSTSGDQETQYF.

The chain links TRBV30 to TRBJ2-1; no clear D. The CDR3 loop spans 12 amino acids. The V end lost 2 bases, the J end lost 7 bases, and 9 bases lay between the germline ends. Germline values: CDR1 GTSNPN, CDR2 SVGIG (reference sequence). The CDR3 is CAWSHLGNEQFF. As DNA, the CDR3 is TGTGCCTGGAGTCACCTAGGAAATGAGCAGTTCTTC.

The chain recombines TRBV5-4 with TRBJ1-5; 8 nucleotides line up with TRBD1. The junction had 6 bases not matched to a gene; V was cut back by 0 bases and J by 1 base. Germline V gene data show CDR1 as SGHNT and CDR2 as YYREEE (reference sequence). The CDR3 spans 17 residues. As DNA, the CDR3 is TGTGCCAGCAGCTTGGGAAACAGGGGGAAGAGCAATCAGCCCCAGCATTTT. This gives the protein CASSLGNRGKSNQPQHF.

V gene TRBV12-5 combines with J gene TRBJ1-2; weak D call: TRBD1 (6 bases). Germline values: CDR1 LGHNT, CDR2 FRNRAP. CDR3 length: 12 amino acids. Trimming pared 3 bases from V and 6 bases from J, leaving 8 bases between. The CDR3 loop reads CASGFNRDGYTF. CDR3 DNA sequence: TGTGCTAGTGGTTTTAACAGGGATGGCTACACCTTC.

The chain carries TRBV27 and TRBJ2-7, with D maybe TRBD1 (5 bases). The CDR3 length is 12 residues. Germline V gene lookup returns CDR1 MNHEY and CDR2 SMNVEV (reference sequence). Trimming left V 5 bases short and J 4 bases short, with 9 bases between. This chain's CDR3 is CASSKTVYEQYF. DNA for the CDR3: TGTGCCAGCAGTAAGACAGTATACGAGCAGTACTTC.

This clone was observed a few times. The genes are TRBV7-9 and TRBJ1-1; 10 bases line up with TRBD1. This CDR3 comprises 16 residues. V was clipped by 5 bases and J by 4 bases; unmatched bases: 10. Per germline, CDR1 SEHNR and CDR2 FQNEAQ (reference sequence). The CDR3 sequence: CASSHFRDRGITEAFF. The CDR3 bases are TGTGCCAGCAGCCACTTCCGGGACAGGGGTATCACTGAAGCTTTCTTT. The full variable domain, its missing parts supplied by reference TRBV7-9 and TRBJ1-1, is DTGVSQNPRHKITKRGQNVTFRCDPISEHNRLYWYRQTLGQGPEFLTYFQNEAQLEKSRLLSDRFSAERPKGSFSTLEIQRTEQGDSAMYLCASSHFRDRGITEAFFGQGTRLTVV.

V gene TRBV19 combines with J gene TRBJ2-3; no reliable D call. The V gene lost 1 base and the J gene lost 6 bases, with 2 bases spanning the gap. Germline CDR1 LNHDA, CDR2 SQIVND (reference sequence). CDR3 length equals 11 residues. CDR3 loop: CASSIADTQYF. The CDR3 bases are TGTGCCAGTAGTATAGCGGATACGCAGTATTTT. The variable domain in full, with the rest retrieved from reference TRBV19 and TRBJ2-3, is DGGITQSPKYLFRKEGQNVTLSCEQNLNHDAMYWYRQDPGQGLRLIYYSQIVNDFQKGDIAEGYSVSREKKESFPLTVTSAQKNPTAFYLCASSIADTQYFGPGTRLTVL.

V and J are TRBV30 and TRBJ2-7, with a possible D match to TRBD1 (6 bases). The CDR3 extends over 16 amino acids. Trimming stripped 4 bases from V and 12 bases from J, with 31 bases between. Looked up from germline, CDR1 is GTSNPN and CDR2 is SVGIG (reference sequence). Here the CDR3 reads CAWTREDTASRGIRYF. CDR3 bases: TGTGCCTGGACCCGTGAGGATACAGCTTCCAGGGGAATTAGGTACTTC.